The clone carrying this T cell receptor beta chain was counted between two and nine times. As yet, its antigen is unknown. One end of the junction does not line up with germline, which may come from a read error. The data derive from a study of CD8 T cells in ankylosing spondylitis. Whole-study findings and limits: With a CD8+ phenotype, disease-linked clones were relatively rare in peripheral blood. According to the report, clones linked to the disease were significantly enriched in matched synovial fluid samples taken from ankylosing spondylitis patients. A TCR beta motif made of several highly homologous variants seemed typical of ankylosing spondylitis blood.

Germline V CDR1 and CDR2: DFQATT, SNEGSKA (reference sequence). The CDR3 totals 17 residues. TCRdb reprocessed the 5' RACE reads with MiXCR, giving one entry per CDR3 protein. In the table there are 250,000 to 400,000 distinct CDR3 sequences, around a tenth of which are singletons. Sequenced sample: blood, either unsorted or a sorted T cell fraction (not recorded which). The TCR was taken from a female donor with ankylosing spondylitis or in good health (not recorded which). The chain carries TRBV20-1 and TRBJ2-1, with D possibly being TRBD2 (6 bases). The CDR3 nucleotides are TGCTGTGCTAGAATTGTCGGCGGGATAAGCTCCTACAATGAGCAGTTCTTC. The encoded protein is CCARIVGGISSYNEQFF.